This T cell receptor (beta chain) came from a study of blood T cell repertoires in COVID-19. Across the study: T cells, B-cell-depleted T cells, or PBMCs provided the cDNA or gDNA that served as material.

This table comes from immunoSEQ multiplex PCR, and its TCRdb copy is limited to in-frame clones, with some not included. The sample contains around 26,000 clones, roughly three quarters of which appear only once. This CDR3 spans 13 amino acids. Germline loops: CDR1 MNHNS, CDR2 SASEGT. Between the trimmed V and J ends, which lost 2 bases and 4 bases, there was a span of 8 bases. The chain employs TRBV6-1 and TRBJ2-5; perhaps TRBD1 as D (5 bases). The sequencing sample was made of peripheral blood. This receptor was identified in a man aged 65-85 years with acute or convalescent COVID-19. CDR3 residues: CASSEQGVETQYF. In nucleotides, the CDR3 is TGTGCCAGCAGTGAACAGGGTGTAGAGACCCAGTACTTC.